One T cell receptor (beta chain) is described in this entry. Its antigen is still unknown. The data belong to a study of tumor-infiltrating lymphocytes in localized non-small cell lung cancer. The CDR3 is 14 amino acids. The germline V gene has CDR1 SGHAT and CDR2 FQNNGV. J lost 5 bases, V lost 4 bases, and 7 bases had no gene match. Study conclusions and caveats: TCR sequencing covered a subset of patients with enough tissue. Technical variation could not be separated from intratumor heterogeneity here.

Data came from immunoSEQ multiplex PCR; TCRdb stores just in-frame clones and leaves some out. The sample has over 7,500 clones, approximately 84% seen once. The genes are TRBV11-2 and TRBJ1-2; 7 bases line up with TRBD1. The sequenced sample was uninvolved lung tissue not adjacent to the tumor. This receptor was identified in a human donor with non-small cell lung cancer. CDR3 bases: TGTGCCAGCAGCTCGGGGGACAGTCAATATGGCTACACCTTC. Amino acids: CASSSGDSQYGYTF.